This T cell receptor beta chain was captured by sequencing in a study of CD8 T cells in ankylosing spondylitis. The CDR3 contains 17 residues. The germline V and J ends were trimmed by 2 bases and 5 bases, with 18 bases remaining between them. Germline assignment: CDR1 SGHTA and CDR2 FQGTGA. Each CDR3 protein is one row after TCRdb ran MiXCR on the 5' RACE reads. This sample has about 350,000 distinct CDR3 sequences, with 20% to 25% found just once. The rearrangement joins TRBV7-3 to TRBJ2-2; TRBD2 is a possible D gene (5 bases). The sequenced sample consisted of blood, either unsorted or a sorted T cell fraction (not recorded which). This TCR came from a male donor with ankylosing spondylitis or in good health (not recorded which). In DNA form, the CDR3 reads TGTGCCAGCAGCTTAGGAAACGGATACGGCGGGACCGGGGAGCTGTTTTTT. It is translated as CASSLGNGYGGTGELFF.